This TCR beta chain appears in the sequencing data of a study of blood T cell repertoires in COVID-19. Study as a whole: Sources were T cells, B-cell-depleted T cells, or PBMCs; the material itself was cDNA or gDNA.

Per the original methods: The assay estimated nucleated cells by amplifying reference gene primers. Method: immunoSEQ multiplex PCR; TCRdb's copy keeps in-frame clones and lacks some. V, J and clone size were drawn from that table, and D and trimming were deduced from the DNA. The profile shows tens of thousands of clones, about 85% of them singletons. CDR3 size: 13 residues. Germline loops: CDR1 MNHEY, CDR2 SMNVEV (reference sequence). V was trimmed by 5 bases and J by 5 bases, leaving 10 bases between them. The source of this sequence is a man older than 75 with acute or convalescent COVID-19. Specimen: peripheral blood. V usage is TRBV27 and J usage is TRBJ1-5, with no clear D. The DNA of the CDR3 is TGTGCCAGCAGTCTAAGAATATATCAGCCCCAGCATTTT. Protein sequence: CASSLRIYQPQHF.